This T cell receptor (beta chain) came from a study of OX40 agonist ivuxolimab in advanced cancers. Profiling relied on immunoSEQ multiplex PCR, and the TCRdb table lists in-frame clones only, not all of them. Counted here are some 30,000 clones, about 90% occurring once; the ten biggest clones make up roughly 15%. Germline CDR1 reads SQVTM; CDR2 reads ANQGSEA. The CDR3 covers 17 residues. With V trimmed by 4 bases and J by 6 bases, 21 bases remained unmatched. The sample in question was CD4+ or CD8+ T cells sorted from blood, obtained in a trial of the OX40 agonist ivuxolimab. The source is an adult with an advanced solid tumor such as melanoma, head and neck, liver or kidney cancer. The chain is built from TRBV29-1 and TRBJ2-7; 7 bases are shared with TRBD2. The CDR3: CSVGGRATGPLTGEQYF. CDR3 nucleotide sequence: TGCAGCGTTGGAGGGAGGGCTACGGGGCCCCTAACAGGCGAGCAGTACTTC.